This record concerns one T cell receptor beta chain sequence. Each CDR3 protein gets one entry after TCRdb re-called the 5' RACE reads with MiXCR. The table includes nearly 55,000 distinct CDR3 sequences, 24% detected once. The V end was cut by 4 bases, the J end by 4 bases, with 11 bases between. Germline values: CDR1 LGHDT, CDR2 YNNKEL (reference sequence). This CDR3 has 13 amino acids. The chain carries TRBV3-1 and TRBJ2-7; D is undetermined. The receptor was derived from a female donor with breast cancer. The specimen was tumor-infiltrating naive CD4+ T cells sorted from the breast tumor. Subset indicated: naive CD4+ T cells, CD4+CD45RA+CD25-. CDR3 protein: CASSRLDGYEQYF. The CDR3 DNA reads TGTGCCAGCAGCCGACTGGACGGTTACGAGCAGTACTTC.